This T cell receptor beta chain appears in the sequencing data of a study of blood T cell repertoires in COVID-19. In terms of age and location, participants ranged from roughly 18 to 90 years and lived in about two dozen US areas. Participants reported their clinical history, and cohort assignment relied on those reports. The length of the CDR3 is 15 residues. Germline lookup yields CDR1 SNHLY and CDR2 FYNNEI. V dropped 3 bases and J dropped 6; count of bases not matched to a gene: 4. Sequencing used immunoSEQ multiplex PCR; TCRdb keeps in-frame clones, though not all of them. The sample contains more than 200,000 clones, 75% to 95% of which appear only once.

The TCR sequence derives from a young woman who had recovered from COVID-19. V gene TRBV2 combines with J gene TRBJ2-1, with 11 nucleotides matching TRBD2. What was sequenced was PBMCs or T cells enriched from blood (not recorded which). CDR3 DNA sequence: TGTGCCAGCAGTGATGCACTAGCGGGAGTCAATGAGCAGTTCTTC. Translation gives CASSDALAGVNEQFF.